This T cell receptor (beta chain) was documented in a study of shared clonotypes between healthy human individuals. Study overall: A donor's plate count was three for CD4 naive and three for CD4 memory; CD8 naive had two and CD8 memory one.

The CDR3 runs to 16 residues. After removal of 3 bases from V and 6 bases from J, the junction contained 12 bases not matched to a gene. Per germline, CDR1 SEHNR and CDR2 FQNEAQ (reference sequence). The healthy adult donors were HIV-negative and reported no recent acute infections or vaccinations. Every contributor of samples was a Caucasian grown-up residing in Nashville, Tennessee. Every immunoSEQ plate was one replicate of a subset's evenly spread DNA. Sequencing was performed with immunoSEQ multiplex PCR; in TCRdb, only in-frame clones are kept and a portion is missing. This sample has 2 million to 2.5 million clones, with almost 96% found just once.

This sequence was found in a young man in good health. The chain uses TRBV7-9 and TRBJ2-3; 7 nucleotides align to TRBD2. The sequenced sample was naive CD4+ T cells sorted from blood. Subset given: CD45RA+ positively selected. The CDR3 is CASSFASGLSGDTQYF. Here the CDR3 DNA reads TGTGCCAGCAGCTTTGCTAGCGGACTTTCGGGGGATACGCAGTATTTT. The full variable domain, rest sourced from reference TRBV7-9 and TRBJ2-3, is DTGVSQNPRHKITKRGQNVTFRCDPISEHNRLYWYRQTLGQGPEFLTYFQNEAQLEKSRLLSDRFSAERPKGSFSTLEIQRTEQGDSAMYLCASSFASGLSGDTQYFGPGTRLTVL.